The 13 T cell receptor beta chains below were found in one sample sequenced in a study of OX40 agonist ivuxolimab in advanced cancers. The table came from immunoSEQ multiplex PCR; TCRdb's copy has only in-frame clones and leaves some out. This repertoire shows tens of thousands of clones, about 85% found once; its top ten account for under 5%. Sequencing was performed on CD4+ or CD8+ T cells sorted from blood, taken in a trial of the OX40 agonist ivuxolimab. These receptor sequences come from an adult with an advanced solid tumor such as melanoma, head and neck, liver or kidney cancer.

The chain couples TRBV7-9 to TRBJ2-7, with D possibly TRBD1 on 6 matching bases. V lost 5 bases to trimming and J lost 2 bases, with 16 bases between them. The CDR3 totals 15 residues. The germline gives CDR1 SEHNR, CDR2 FQNEAQ (reference sequence). The CDR3: CASSGIQGHTYEQYF. CDR3 bases: TGTGCCAGCAGCGGTATTCAGGGACACACCTACGAGCAGTACTTC. Using reference TRBV7-9 and TRBJ2-7 for the parts outside the CDR3, the full variable domain is DTGVSQNPRHKITKRGQNVTFRCDPISEHNRLYWYRQTLGQGPEFLTYFQNEAQLEKSRLLSDRFSAERPKGSFSTLEIQRTEQGDSAMYLCASSGIQGHTYEQYFGPGTRLTVT.

The V and J genes are TRBV6-6 and TRBJ2-7, with TRBD1 matching 9 bases. This CDR3 region has 15 residues. Germline CDR1 reads MNHNY; CDR2 reads SVGAGI (reference sequence). The trim removed 6 bases at V and 3 bases at J, leaving 9 bases unmatched. This chain's CDR3 is CASRPGTGLYYEQYF. The CDR3 DNA reads TGTGCCAGCAGACCGGGGACAGGGCTTTACTACGAGCAGTACTTC.

The rearrangement uses TRBV7-2 and TRBJ1-5; D remains unclear. The germline V and J ends were trimmed by 2 bases and 1 base, with 12 bases remaining between them. The CDR3 is 16 residues long. CDR1 and CDR2 from the germline V gene are SGHTA and FQGNSA. In DNA form, the CDR3 reads TGTGCCAGCAGCTTATCTTCCGGACGGAGCAATCAGCCCCAGCATTTT. Its translation: CASSLSSGRSNQPQHF.

Notes on this clone: At the DNA level, this CDR3 is encoded by other sequences in the same sample as well. The V gene is TRBV7-3, the J gene TRBJ1-1, with D perhaps matching TRBD1 (5 bases). The ends were cut back, 5 bases at V and 1 base at J, with 8 bases in the middle. This CDR3 region has 13 residues. Germline-derived CDR1 and CDR2 are SGHTA and FQGTGA. Here the CDR3 DNA reads TGTGCCAGCAGCCTACAGGAGAACACTGAAGCTTTCTTT. It is translated as CASSLQENTEAFF.

The rearrangement links TRBV4-2 to TRBJ2-5; tentative D call: TRBD2 (5 bases). V was trimmed by 0 bases and J by 5 bases, leaving 13 bases between them. This CDR3 is built from 15 residues. The germline V gene encodes CDR1 LGHNA and CDR2 YNFKEQ. The DNA of the CDR3 is TGTGCCAGCAGCCAAGATCATTTGGGAGTTGAGACCCAGTACTTC. This gives the protein CASSQDHLGVETQYF.

V usage is TRBV11-2 and J usage is TRBJ2-7; tentatively, D is TRBD1 (5 bases). The CDR3 totals 15 residues. Germline CDR1 SGHAT, CDR2 FQNNGV. V lost 0 bases, J lost 5 bases, and 14 bases lay in between. The CDR3 DNA reads TGTGCCAGCAGCTTAGATGGACAAGACCTCGACGAGCAGTACTTC. Encoded protein: CASSLDGQDLDEQYF.

The chain is built from TRBV30 and TRBJ1-3; D uncertain. V was trimmed by 5 bases and J by 0 bases, leaving 5 bases between them. The CDR3 spans 12 residues. Per the germline V gene, CDR1 is GTSNPN and CDR2 is SVGIG (reference sequence). In DNA, the CDR3 is TGTGCCTGGGGAGTCTCTGGAAACACCATATATTTT. It encodes CAWGVSGNTIYF.

This clone has just a few counts. The chain couples TRBV2 to TRBJ2-5, with 13 positions matching TRBD2. V lost 8 bases to trimming and J lost 4 bases; unmatched junction nucleotides: 7. CDR1 and CDR2 from the germline V gene are SNHLY and FYNNEI. The CDR3 is 15 residues long. As DNA, the CDR3 is TGTGCCAGCGTCGAGGGACTAGCGGGACGAGAGACCCAGTACTTC. This translates into CASVEGLAGRETQYF.

V is TRBV15 and J is TRBJ2-3, with TRBD1 matching 7 bases. The length of the CDR3 is 16 residues. The J segment lost 4 bases and the V segment lost 0 bases, leaving 7 bases of the junction unmatched. Germline V CDR1 and CDR2: LNHNV, YYDKDF (reference sequence). Written as DNA, the CDR3 is TGTGCCACCAGCAGAGATAGTCGGCAGGGGGCAGATACGCAGTATTTT. Its translation: CATSRDSRQGADTQYF.

V and J are TRBV11-1 and TRBJ2-7; a possible D gene is TRBD2 (6 bases). The J call could be wrong; TRBJ2-1 is a better fit for the DNA end. The CDR3 covers 15 residues. Germline assignment: CDR1 SGHAT and CDR2 FQDESV (reference sequence). DNA of the CDR3: TGTGCCAGCAGCCGCGGAGGGGTAGCTTACAATGAGCAGTTCTTC. Its protein is CASSRGGVAYNEQFF.

The V gene is TRBV6-6, the J gene TRBJ2-5; D remains ambiguous. The CDR3 extends over 12 amino acids. The V end lost 6 bases, the J end lost 3 bases, and 8 bases lay between the germline ends. Germline V lookup: CDR1 MNHNY, CDR2 SVGAGI (reference sequence). The CDR3 sequence: CASRSTEETQYF. CDR3 sequence (DNA): TGTGCCAGCAGGTCGACGGAAGAGACCCAGTACTTC.

The chain joins TRBV7-9 to TRBJ1-1; D might be TRBD1 (5 bases). This CDR3 has 14 amino acids. Germline V gene sequence: CDR1 SEHNR, CDR2 FQNEAQ (reference sequence). V was clipped by 1 base and J by 6 bases, with 12 bases between them. CDR3 amino acids: CASSLGGDRAEAFF. The CDR3 nucleotides are TGTGCCAGCAGCTTAGGAGGGGACCGGGCTGAAGCTTTCTTT.

The genes are TRBV6-5 and TRBJ2-5, with D possibly TRBD1 on 6 matching bases. The J call may not be correct, given that the DNA end is closer to TRBJ2-7. The CDR3 has 15 residues. Germline V gene sequence: CDR1 MNHEY, CDR2 SVGAGI. CDR3 DNA sequence: TGTGCCAGCAGCGACAGGCCTGATAGCTCCTACGAGCAGTACTTC. Translation gives CASSDRPDSSYEQYF.